The clone carrying this T cell receptor beta chain was recorded once. Its antigen remains unidentified. V was shortened by 5 bases and J by 2 bases, with 12 bases between the two germline ends. CDR3 size: 14 residues. Germline V gives CDR1 LNHNV, CDR2 YYDKDF (reference sequence). This record belongs to a study of T cell responses to AZD1222 COVID-19 vaccine. Notes on the study in general: Nearly half of spike-specific TCRs reportedly go after variant regions that carry no mutations.

Profiled with immunoSEQ multiplex PCR; TCRdb holds only in-frame clones, not every one. The sample records under 70,000 clones, roughly nine tenths being singletons. This chain uses TRBV15 with TRBJ1-2, with a possible D match to TRBD1 (6 bases). The source is an adult who received the AZD1222 COVID-19 vaccine. Sequencing was performed on peripheral blood, taken 28 days after the second AZD1222 dose. CDR3 DNA: TGTGCCACCAGCCGAGGGGGGGTAAACTATGGCTACACCTTC. The encoded protein is CATSRGGVNYGYTF.